The rows below give T cell receptor beta chains drawn from one sample of a study of blood T cells in healthy people across ages. TCRdb reprocessed the 5' RACE reads with MiXCR, giving one entry per CDR3 protein. The sample lists hundreds of thousands of distinct CDR3 sequences, roughly 64% occurring once. Sequencing was carried out using blood. These receptors all stem from a man between 25 and 39 years old in good health. Each CDR3 is given with its conserved first and last residue. D genes are given only for firm matches. Not all rows give a size; the values are once, few, many and, for expanded clones, a class.

CDR3	DNA	J	D	size	V
CSAQEGPYEQYF	TGCAGTGCCCAGGAGGGCCCTTACGAGCAGTACTTC	TRBJ2-7	.	.	TRBV20-1
CSAGQERSGGNYNEQFF	TGCAGTGCTGGACAGGAGCGCTCGGGGGGGAACTACAATGAGCAGTTCTTC	TRBJ2-1	.	.	TRBV20-1
CASSGRLTGELFF	TGTGCTAGCAGCGGGAGGCTCACCGGGGAGCTGTTTTTT	TRBJ2-2	TRBD2	few	TRBV2
CASRQAGAGYEQYF	TGTGCCAGCAGACAAGCGGGAGCGGGCTACGAGCAGTACTTC	TRBJ2-7	TRBD2	.	TRBV7-9
CATSDRDSSGDEQYF	TGTGCCACCAGTGATCGGGACAGCTCGGGGGATGAGCAGTACTTC	TRBJ2-5	.	.	TRBV24-1
CASKSGIGSSYNEQFF	TGTGCCAGCAAATCTGGGATCGGCAGCTCCTACAATGAGCAGTTCTTC	TRBJ2-1	.	.	TRBV27
CSGGSYTF	TGCAGTGGGGGGAGCTACACCTTC	TRBJ1-2	.	.	TRBV20-1
CASSKDRGGAYEQYF	TGTGCCAGCAGTAAAGACAGGGGGGGTGCCTACGAGCAGTACTTC	TRBJ2-7	TRBD1	.	TRBV6-5
CSVGGTGYGYTF	TGCAGCGTTGGCGGGACAGGCTATGGCTACACCTTC	TRBJ1-2	TRBD1	.	TRBV29-1
CASSPGTSAGSYEQYF	TGTGCCAGCAGTCCCGGGACTAGCGCGGGCTCCTACGAGCAGTACTTC	TRBJ2-7	TRBD2	.	TRBV7-8
CSARRQGQETQYF	TGCAGTGCTAGACGACAAGGCCAAGAGACCCAGTACTTC	TRBJ2-5	.	many	TRBV20-1
CASSLAPGTSKGQFF	TGTGCCAGCAGCTTAGCCCCCGGGACTAGTAAAGGGCAGTTCTTC	TRBJ2-1	TRBD2	few	TRBV7-9
CSARDEDKEWNEQFF	TGCAGTGCTAGAGACGAGGATAAGGAGTGGAATGAGCAGTTCTTC	TRBJ2-1	.	once	TRBV20-1
CASSPEPGLAYNEQFF	TGCGCCAGCAGCCCGGAACCGGGACTAGCTTACAATGAGCAGTTCTTC	TRBJ2-1	TRBD2	once	TRBV5-1
CASSSQGAGQETQYF	TGTGCCAGCAGTTCACAGGGGGCCGGCCAAGAGACCCAGTACTTC	TRBJ2-5	TRBD1	.	TRBV12-3/TRBV12-4
CASRSVGEQYF	TGTGCCAGCAGGTCGGTAGGAGAGCAGTACTTC	TRBJ2-4	.	few	TRBV12-3/TRBV12-4
CSAISGRNYGYTF	TGCAGTGCTATATCGGGACGGAACTATGGCTACACCTTC	TRBJ1-2	.	few	TRBV20-1
CASSRTGTNYEQYF	TGTGCCAGCAGTAGGACCGGGACTAACTACGAGCAGTACTTC	TRBJ2-7	TRBD2	few	TRBV28
CASSQRSGVRANVLTF	TGTGCCAGCAGCCAAAGGTCAGGAGTTAGGGCCAACGTCCTGACTTTC	TRBJ2-6	.	.	TRBV4-2